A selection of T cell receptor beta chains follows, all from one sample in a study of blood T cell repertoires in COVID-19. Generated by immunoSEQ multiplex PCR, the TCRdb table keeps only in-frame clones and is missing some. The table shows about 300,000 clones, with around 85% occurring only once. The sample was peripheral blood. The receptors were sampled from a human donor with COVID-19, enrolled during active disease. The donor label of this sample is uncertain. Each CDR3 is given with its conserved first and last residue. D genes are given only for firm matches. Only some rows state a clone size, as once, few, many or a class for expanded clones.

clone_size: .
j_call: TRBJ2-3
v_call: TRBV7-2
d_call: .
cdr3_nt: TGTGCCAGCAGCGCCTCAGGACAGGGAGTTTCTCGGGGGGTTACGCAGTATTTT
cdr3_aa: CASSASGQGVSRGVTQYF

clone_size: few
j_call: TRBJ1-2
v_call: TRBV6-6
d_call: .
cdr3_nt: TGTGCCAGCACCCCCGGAGCCGGCTATGGCTACACCTTC
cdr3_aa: CASTPGAGYGYTF

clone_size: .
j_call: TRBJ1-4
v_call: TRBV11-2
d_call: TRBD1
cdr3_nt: TGTGCCAGCAGCTATGGGCAGGGGGGACAGGGAGGGGAAAAACTGTTTTTT
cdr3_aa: CASSYGQGGQGGEKLFF

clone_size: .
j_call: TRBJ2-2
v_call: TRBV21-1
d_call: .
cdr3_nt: TGTGCCAGCAGCAAAGGGCTAGTCGGAATAAACACCGGGGAGCTGTTTTTT
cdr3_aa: CASSKGLVGINTGELFF

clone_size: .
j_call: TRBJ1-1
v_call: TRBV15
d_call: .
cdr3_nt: TGTGCCACCAGCATCGCGGGACCCATGAACACTGAAGCTTTCTTT
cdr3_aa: CATSIAGPMNTEAFF

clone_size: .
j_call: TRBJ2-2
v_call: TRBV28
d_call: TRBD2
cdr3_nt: TGTGCCAGCAGTCCTTTAGCGGGAGCGTACACCGGGGAGCTGTTTTTT
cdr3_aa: CASSPLAGAYTGELFF

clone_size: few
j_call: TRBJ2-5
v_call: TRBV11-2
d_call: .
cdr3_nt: TGTGCCAGCAGCCGGAACAGGGTGGAAGAGACCCAGTACTTC
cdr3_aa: CASSRNRVEETQYF

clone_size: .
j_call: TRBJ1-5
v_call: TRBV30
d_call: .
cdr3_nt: TGTGCCTGGAGCGGCGGGTTGAGCAATCAGCCCCAGCATTTT
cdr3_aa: CAWSGGLSNQPQHF

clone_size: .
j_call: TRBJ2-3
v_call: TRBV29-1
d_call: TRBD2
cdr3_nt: TGCAGCGTTATCAGCGGGAGTAACCCCCCGACAGATACGCAGTATTTT
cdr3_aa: CSVISGSNPPTDTQYF

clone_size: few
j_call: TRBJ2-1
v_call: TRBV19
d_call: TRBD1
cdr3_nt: TGTGCCAGTAGTATAGGGGGGACAGGGGCCTCGGGCGAGCAGTTCTTC
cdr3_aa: CASSIGGTGASGEQFF

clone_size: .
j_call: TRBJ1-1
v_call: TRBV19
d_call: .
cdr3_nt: TGTGCCAGTATTAACCTAATGAACACTGAAGCTTTCTTT
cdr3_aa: CASINLMNTEAFF

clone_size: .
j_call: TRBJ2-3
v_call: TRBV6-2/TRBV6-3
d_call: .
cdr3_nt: TGTGCCAGCAGTTACGAGCGGAGAGAAACAGATACGCAGTATTTT
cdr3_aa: CASSYERRETDTQYF

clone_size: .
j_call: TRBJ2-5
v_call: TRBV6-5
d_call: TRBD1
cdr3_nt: TGTGGACAGGGTGACGAGACCCAGTACTTC
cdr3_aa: CGQGDETQYF

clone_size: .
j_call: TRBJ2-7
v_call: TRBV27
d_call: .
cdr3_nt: TGTGCCAGCAGTTTTAGCCAGGGGTACGAGCAGTACTTC
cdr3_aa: CASSFSQGYEQYF

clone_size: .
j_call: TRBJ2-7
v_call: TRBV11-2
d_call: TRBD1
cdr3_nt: TGTGCCAGCAGCCCCGACAGGGGGATCGAGCAGTACTTC
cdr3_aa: CASSPDRGIEQYF

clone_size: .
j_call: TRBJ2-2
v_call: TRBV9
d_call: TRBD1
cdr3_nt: TGTGCCAGCAGGAGGTCGGCAGGGGGCACCGGGGAGCTGTTTTTT
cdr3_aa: CASRRSAGGTGELFF

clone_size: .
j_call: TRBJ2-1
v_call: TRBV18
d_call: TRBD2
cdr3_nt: TGTGCCAGCTCACCACCGGCTAGCGGCACCTACAATGAGCAGTTCTTC
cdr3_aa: CASSPPASGTYNEQFF

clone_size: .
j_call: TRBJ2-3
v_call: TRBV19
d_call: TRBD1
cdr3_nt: TGTGCCAGTCGATTAACAGGGGACGTGACAGATACGCAGTATTTT
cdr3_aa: CASRLTGDVTDTQYF

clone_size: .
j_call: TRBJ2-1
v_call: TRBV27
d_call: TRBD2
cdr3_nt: TGTGCCAGCAGTGCCCGACTAGCGGGAGCTAGGGGGCTGTCCTACAATGAGCAGTTCTTC
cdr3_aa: CASSARLAGARGLSYNEQFF

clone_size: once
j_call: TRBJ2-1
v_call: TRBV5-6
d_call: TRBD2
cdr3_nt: TGTGCCAGCAGGGATAGCGGGACCTACAATGAGCAGTTCTTC
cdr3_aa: CASRDSGTYNEQFF

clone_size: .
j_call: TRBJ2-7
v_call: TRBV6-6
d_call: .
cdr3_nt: TGTGCCAGCAAACTGAGGGGGGGCCAGATTTACGAGCAGTACTTC
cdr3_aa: CASKLRGGQIYEQYF

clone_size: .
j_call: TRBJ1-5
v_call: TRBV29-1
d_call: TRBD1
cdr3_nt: TGCAGCGTGGGATTCGGGACAGGGAATCAGCCCCAGCATTTT
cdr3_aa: CSVGFGTGNQPQHF

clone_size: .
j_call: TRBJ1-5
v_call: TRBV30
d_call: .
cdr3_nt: TGTGCCTGGGCCGGGGGGGCTGGGAGCAATCAGCCCCAGCATTTT
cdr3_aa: CAWAGGAGSNQPQHF

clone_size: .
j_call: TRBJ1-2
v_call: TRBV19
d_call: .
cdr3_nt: TGTGCCAGTAGTATACCCAGGGACTATGGCTACACCTTC
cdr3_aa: CASSIPRDYGYTF

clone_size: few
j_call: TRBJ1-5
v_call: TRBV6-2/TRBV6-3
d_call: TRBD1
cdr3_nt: TGTGCCAGCAGTTACGGGACAGGGGTTCAGCCCCAGCATTTT
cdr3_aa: CASSYGTGVQPQHF